This section outlines one TCR beta chain sequence together with its context. The assay was immunoSEQ multiplex PCR, and TCRdb's table has in-frame clones only and misses some. The top ten hold 9.5% to 15% of the sample, which has fewer than 200,000 clones, 84% seen once. Germline V CDR1 and CDR2: SGHRS, YFSETQ. Trimming pared 0 bases from V and 6 bases from J, leaving 15 bases between. The CDR3 sequence is 15 residues long. Participant ages covered roughly 18 to 89 years across around 22 US areas. This sample was included in a study of blood T cell repertoires in COVID-19. The chain has TRBV5-1 and TRBJ1-2, with D possibly being TRBD1 (5 bases). The source is a man aged 45-60 years who had recovered from COVID-19. The sample comprised PBMCs or T cells enriched from blood (not recorded which). CDR3 protein: CASSLDRAGLHGYTF. The CDR3 DNA reads TGCGCCAGCAGCTTGGATCGGGCAGGGCTCCATGGCTACACCTTC. Full variable domain (rest looked up from reference TRBV5-1 and TRBJ1-2): KAGVTQTPRYLIKTRGQQVTLSCSPISGHRSVSWYQQTPGQGLQFLFEYFSETQRNKGNFPGRFSGRQFSNSRSEMNVSTLELGDSALYLCASSLDRAGLHGYTFGSGTRLTVV.